Presented here are 15 T cell receptor beta chains from one specimen sequenced in a study of regulatory T cells in long-lasting Graves disease. To make TCR beta libraries, researchers used iRepertoire HTBI primers and Arm-PCR of CDR3 regions. MiXCR, applied by TCRdb to the multiplex PCR reads, yields one record per CDR3 protein. The sample carries a few hundred thousand distinct CDR3 sequences, roughly a fifth recorded once. As for time point: persistent/refractory GD, antithyroid drugs over 5 years with positive TRAb. Isolated PBMC RNA provided the starting material for the TCR library. The specimen comprised peripheral blood mononuclear cells (PBMCs), sampled when the disease was refractory, from a patient treated with antithyroid drugs. The receptors were sampled from a female donor with Graves disease.

The V gene is TRBV4-1, the J gene TRBJ2-1, with TRBD2 matching 7 bases. Germline V gives CDR1 MGHRA, CDR2 YSYEKL. After removal of 0 bases from V and 7 bases from J, the junction contained 6 bases not matched to a gene. CDR3 length: 15 amino acids. The CDR3 sequence is CASSQDGGSWNEQFF. In DNA form, the CDR3 reads TGCGCCAGCAGCCAAGATGGCGGGAGCTGGAATGAGCAGTTCTTC.

This clonotype was recorded at least ten times. This chain joins TRBV2 and TRBJ2-7, with D hard to call. CDR1 SNHLY and CDR2 FYNNEI come from the germline V gene. This CDR3 is built from 14 residues. Trimming removed 5 bases at V and 6 bases at J, with 17 bases between. In DNA, the CDR3 is TGTGCCAGCAGTACCGATCGAAGCTCGGGCGAGCAGTACTTC. Translated, it gives CASSTDRSSGEQYF. Looking up the rest from reference TRBV2 and TRBJ2-7 gives the full variable domain: EPEVTQTPSHQVTQMGQEVILRCVPISNHLYFYWYRQILGQKVEFLVSFYNNEISEKSEIFDDQFSVERPDGSNFTLKIRSTKLEDSAMYFCASSTDRSSGEQYFGPGTRLTVT.

The sample holds many counts of this clonotype. V usage is TRBV2 and J usage is TRBJ1-4, with D possibly being TRBD1 (5 bases). The CDR3 extends over 13 amino acids. Germline V gene sequence: CDR1 SNHLY, CDR2 FYNNEI. V lost 8 bases and J lost 7, with 14 bases in between. CDR3: CASYRNVREKLFF. CDR3 DNA: TGTGCCAGCTACAGGAACGTACGTGAAAAACTGTTTTTT.

This clonotype was observed many times. The chain carries TRBV20-1 and TRBJ1-2; D is unresolved. CDR1 is DFQATT and CDR2 is SNEGSKA in the germline V gene (reference sequence). The CDR3 is 11 amino acids. Between the trimmed V and J ends, which lost 6 bases and 13 bases, there was a span of 18 bases. The CDR3 is CSASSDPFCTF. The CDR3 nucleotides are TGCAGTGCCAGCTCGGACCCTTTCTGCACCTTC.

This clonotype has a count of ten or more. This chain uses TRBV6-1 with TRBJ1-1, with TRBD1 identical over 11 bases. Germline trimming cut 6 bases from V and 5 bases from J; bases unmatched to any gene: 5. The CDR3 consists of 14 residues. Germline loops: CDR1 MNHNS, CDR2 SASEGT. CDR3 sequence: CASRGDRGRTEAFF. CDR3 nucleotides: TGTGCCAGCAGGGGGGACAGGGGGAGGACTGAAGCTTTCTTT.

The chain carries TRBV30 and TRBJ1-2; perhaps TRBD1 as D (5 bases). CDR1 and CDR2 from the germline V gene are GTSNPN and SVGIG (reference sequence). This CDR3 is built from 12 residues. Trimming removed 0 bases at V and 5 bases at J, with 7 bases between. Here the CDR3 reads CAWSVAGYGYTF. CDR3 sequence (DNA): TGTGCCTGGAGTGTAGCAGGGTATGGCTACACCTTC.

With respect to this clonotype: It differs at one base from a far larger clone, so likely a read error. V and J are TRBV9 and TRBJ1-2; D not certain. There are 15 residues in the CDR3. The germline V gene encodes CDR1 SGDLS and CDR2 YYNGEE. The germline V and J ends were trimmed by 4 bases and 4 bases, with 17 bases remaining between them. CDR3 in DNA: TGTGCCAGCAGCTTCGGACGGTTGGGAGCCTATGGCTACACCTTC. It is translated as CASSFGRLGAYGYTF. Combining the CDR3 with reference TRBV9 and TRBJ1-2 gives the whole variable domain DSGVTQTPKHLITATGQRVTLRCSPRSGDLSVYWYQQSLDQGLQFLIQYYNGEERAKGNILERFSAQQFPDLHSELNLSSLELGDSALYFCASSFGRLGAYGYTFGSGTRLTVV.

This chain joins TRBV29-1 and TRBJ2-2; TRBD2 is a possible D gene (6 bases). Trimming removed 5 bases at V and 2 bases at J, with 12 bases between. The germline CDR1 and CDR2 sequences are SQVTM and ANQGSEA. The CDR3 spans 14 residues. The CDR3 DNA reads as TGCAGCGTTTCGCGGGACTCCAACACCGGGGAGCTGTTTTTT. Encoded protein: CSVSRDSNTGELFF.

Concerning this clonotype: With a much larger clone just one base away, this may be a read error. The chain is built from TRBV12-3 or TRBV12-4 and TRBJ1-2, with D possibly being TRBD1 (5 bases). The CDR3 length is 14 residues. In DNA, the CDR3 is TGTGCCGGCAGTTTGACCGACAGTCACTATGGCTACACCTTC. Protein product: CAGSLTDSHYGYTF.

This clonotype was detected ten times or more. The V gene is TRBV27, the J gene TRBJ2-5; no reliable D call. Germline-derived CDR1 and CDR2 are MNHEY and SMNVEV (reference sequence). V shed 6 bases and J shed 5 bases, with 16 bases lying between them. The CDR3 totals 14 residues. The CDR3 bases are TGTGCCAGCAGGCTTGTGGGCTCCGGGGAGACCCAGTACTTC. It translates to CASRLVGSGETQYF.

Ten or more counts support this clonotype. The J gene is TRBJ2-5, the V gene TRBV13; 8 positions match TRBD2. The CDR3 contains 16 residues. Germline V gene sequence: CDR1 PRHDT, CDR2 FYEKMQ (reference sequence). V dropped 7 bases and J dropped 1; count of bases not matched to a gene: 11. In nucleotides, the CDR3 is TGTGCCAGCACCTTCGGCGGGGGGATGGGCCAAGAGACCCAGTACTTC. It yields the protein CASTFGGGMGQETQYF. Full variable domain (missing parts from reference TRBV13 and TRBJ2-5): AAGVIQSPRHLIKEKRETATLKCYPIPRHDTVYWYQQGPGQDPQFLISFYEKMQSDKGSIPDRFSAQQFSDYHSELNMSSLELGDSALYFCASTFGGGMGQETQYFGPGTRLLVL.

V and J are TRBV7-9 and TRBJ1-1; D gene ambiguous. Germline lookup yields CDR1 SEHNR and CDR2 FQNEAQ (reference sequence). The V gene lost 3 bases and the J gene lost 3 bases, with 14 bases spanning the gap. This CDR3 is 15 amino acids long. CDR3 sequence: CASSFGVGLHTEAFF. In nucleotides, the CDR3 is TGTGCCAGCAGCTTCGGGGTAGGGCTTCACACTGAAGCTTTCTTT.

Many counts were recorded for this clonotype. The genes are TRBV2 and TRBJ2-5; unclear D gene. The CDR3 is 10 residues long. Germline CDR1 SNHLY, CDR2 FYNNEI. V was shortened by 10 bases and J by 1 base, with 4 bases between the two germline ends. The DNA of the CDR3 is TGTGCCACATCCCAAGAGACCCAGTACTTC. It is translated as CATSQETQYF. The complete variable domain, with remaining parts taken from reference TRBV2 and TRBJ2-5, reads EPEVTQTPSHQVTQMGQEVILRCVPISNHLYFYWYRQILGQKVEFLVSFYNNEISEKSEIFDDQFSVERPDGSNFTLKIRSTKLEDSAMYFCATSQETQYFGPGTRLLVL.

This clonotype was seen only a few times. The chain employs TRBV19 and TRBJ1-6, with D unclear. V lost 3 bases and J 9 bases, leaving 12 bases between the germline ends. Germline CDR1 LNHDA, CDR2 SQIVND (reference sequence). This CDR3 spans 14 amino acids. DNA of the CDR3: TGTGCCAGTAGTATCCCCGGATACGGTTCACCCCTCCACTTT. It specifies CASSIPGYGSPLHF.

This clonotype was seen a single time. V is TRBV15 and J is TRBJ2-1, with 9 bases fitting TRBD2. V shed 2 bases and J 6 bases; nucleotides not matched to a gene: 5. The CDR3 runs to 15 residues. CDR1 and CDR2 from the germline V gene are LNHNV and YYDKDF (reference sequence). CDR3 sequence reads: CATSRPGTSRNEQFF. The CDR3, as DNA: TGTGCCACCAGCAGACCCGGGACTAGCCGCAATGAGCAGTTCTTC.